One and the same sample provided the 14 T cell receptor beta chains below, sequenced in a study of T cell changes during pregnancy in multiple sclerosis. Clones were sequenced by immunoSEQ multiplex PCR, and TCRdb holds only the in-frame ones, with some missing. Among around 77,000 clones listed, 90% to 95% were seen once. The sample here was peripheral blood, taken in the third trimester of pregnancy. These receptors were obtained from a female donor with multiple sclerosis, enrolled in a pregnancy study.

V is TRBV14 and J is TRBJ2-2; 7 bases align to TRBD2. Trimming cost V 3 bases and J 7 bases; bases outside gene matches: 5. The CDR3 extends over 14 amino acids. Germline CDR1 reads SGHDN; CDR2 reads FVKESK. The CDR3 nucleotides read TGTGCCAGCAGCCACGTTGGCGGGAGCGGGGAGCTGTTTTTT. It translates to CASSHVGGSGELFF.

V and J are TRBV5-1 and TRBJ1-1, with 11 positions matching TRBD1. J lost 4 bases, V lost 0 bases, and 2 bases had no gene match. Germline values: CDR1 SGHRS, CDR2 YFSETQ. CDR3 length: 15 amino acids. CDR3 in amino acids: CASSLEGTGGTEAFF. DNA for the CDR3: TGCGCCAGCAGCTTGGAAGGGACAGGGGGCACTGAAGCTTTCTTT.

The chain recombines TRBV6-5 with TRBJ1-1, with 7 bases aligning to TRBD1. The CDR3 sequence is 15 residues long. The trim removed 5 bases at V and 10 bases at J, leaving 16 bases unmatched. CDR1 MNHEY and CDR2 SVGAGI come from the germline V gene. CDR3 in DNA: TGTGCCAGCAGTACTCCGGGACAGAGGGATAAAGGAGCTTTCTTT. This codes for CASSTPGQRDKGAFF.

The chain combines TRBV19 with TRBJ1-5; 7 positions match TRBD1. The ends lost 5 bases at V and 4 bases at J; junction bases unmatched: 11. The CDR3 is 16 residues long. Per the germline V gene, CDR1 is LNHDA and CDR2 is SQIVND (reference sequence). The CDR3 here is CASSLHGQVINQPQHF. The DNA of the CDR3 is TGTGCCAGTAGTTTACATGGACAGGTGATAAATCAGCCCCAGCATTTT.

The chain links TRBV29-1 to TRBJ2-1; the D gene is possibly TRBD1 (6 bases). CDR1 and CDR2 from the germline V gene are SQVTM and ANQGSEA. The CDR3 length is 12 residues. V was trimmed by 6 bases and J by 5 bases, leaving 11 bases between them. The CDR3 DNA follows: TGCAGCGTCCGCCGGACAGACAATGAGCAGTTCTTC. Its translation is CSVRRTDNEQFF.

V and J are TRBV5-1 and TRBJ1-1; a possible D gene is TRBD1 (5 bases). Trimming shortened V by 3 bases and J by 6 bases, and 21 bases separated the two germline ends. From germline, CDR1 is SGHRS and CDR2 YFSETQ. The CDR3 has 16 amino acids. The CDR3 DNA reads as TGCGCCAGCAGCTCCCGTCGAGGAGGGGTATTATCTGAAGCTTTCTTT. Protein product: CASSSRRGGVLSEAFF.

J is TRBJ1-1 and V is TRBV29-1; the D gene is possibly TRBD1 (6 bases). V dropped 8 bases and J dropped 4 bases, with 14 bases sitting between them. Germline V gene data show CDR1 as SQVTM and CDR2 as ANQGSEA. CDR3 size: 12 residues. The CDR3 loop is CSLNRDTTEAFF. CDR3 nucleotides: TGCAGCTTAAACCGGGACACCACTGAAGCTTTCTTT.

J is TRBJ2-7 and V is TRBV5-1; a weak D match, TRBD2 (6 bases). This CDR3 has 16 amino acids. Germline assignment: CDR1 SGHRS and CDR2 YFSETQ. Trimming cost V 4 bases and J 5 bases, with 22 bases left between them. CDR3 nucleotides: TGCGCCAGCAGCGGAATACCATTGACTAGTTTCAACGAGCAGTACTTC. Its protein product is CASSGIPLTSFNEQYF.

The rearrangement joins TRBV6-6 to TRBJ2-3; TRBD2 matches 8 bases. CDR1 is MNHNY, CDR2 SVGAGI, per germline (reference sequence). This CDR3 spans 16 amino acids. V gave up 7 bases and J gave up 0 bases; unmatched junction bases: 9. The chain's CDR3 is CASNTRRGASTDTQYF. CDR3 nucleotide sequence: TGTGCCAGCAACACCCGGCGGGGGGCTAGCACAGATACGCAGTATTTT.

The gene calls are TRBV10-3 and TRBJ2-7; 7 bases fit TRBD1. This CDR3 spans 15 amino acids. Germline values: CDR1 ENHRY, CDR2 SYGVKD. Trimming cost V 0 bases and J 2 bases; bases outside gene matches: 4. CDR3 DNA: TGTGCCATCAGTGAGTCGGGGACAGCCGCCTACGAGCAGTACTTC. Its protein is CAISESGTAAYEQYF.

The chain combines TRBV19 with TRBJ2-7; TRBD1 matches 9 bases. The junction had 12 bases not matched to a gene; V was cut back by 6 bases and J by 6 bases. Germline-derived CDR1 and CDR2 are LNHDA and SQIVND (reference sequence). The CDR3 is 15 amino acids. The CDR3 sequence: CASSLPGQGRSEQYF. Here the CDR3 DNA reads TGTGCCAGTAGCTTACCGGGACAGGGCCGAAGCGAGCAGTACTTC.

A few counts support this clone. This chain uses TRBV6-5 with TRBJ1-2, with 7 nucleotides matching TRBD1. V lost 5 bases and J lost 8; bases outside the gene matches: 11. The germline CDR1 and CDR2 sequences are MNHEY and SVGAGI. The CDR3 is 14 residues long. The CDR3 here is CASSTDSGGGGYTF. CDR3 in DNA: TGTGCCAGCAGTACAGATTCAGGGGGAGGAGGCTACACCTTC.

CDR3 bases: TGTGCCAGCAGTCCAGGGGGCACAGATACGCAGTATTTT. Protein sequence: CASSPGGTDTQYF. This chain uses TRBV28 with TRBJ2-3, with a possible D match to TRBD1 (6 bases). This CDR3 has 13 residues. Germline V gene sequence: CDR1 MDHEN, CDR2 SYDVKM. The V end was cut by 5 bases, the J end by 1 base, with 7 bases between.

The rearrangement links TRBV4-1 to TRBJ2-1; 11 bases line up with TRBD2. The CDR3 extends over 18 amino acids. Germline loops: CDR1 MGHRA, CDR2 YSYEKL. The ends lost 0 bases at V and 10 bases at J; junction bases unmatched: 14. CDR3 DNA: TGCGCCAGCAGCCAAGAAGACCCGTCAATAGCGGGAGGGGGGGAGCAGTTCTTC. Its translation: CASSQEDPSIAGGGEQFF.